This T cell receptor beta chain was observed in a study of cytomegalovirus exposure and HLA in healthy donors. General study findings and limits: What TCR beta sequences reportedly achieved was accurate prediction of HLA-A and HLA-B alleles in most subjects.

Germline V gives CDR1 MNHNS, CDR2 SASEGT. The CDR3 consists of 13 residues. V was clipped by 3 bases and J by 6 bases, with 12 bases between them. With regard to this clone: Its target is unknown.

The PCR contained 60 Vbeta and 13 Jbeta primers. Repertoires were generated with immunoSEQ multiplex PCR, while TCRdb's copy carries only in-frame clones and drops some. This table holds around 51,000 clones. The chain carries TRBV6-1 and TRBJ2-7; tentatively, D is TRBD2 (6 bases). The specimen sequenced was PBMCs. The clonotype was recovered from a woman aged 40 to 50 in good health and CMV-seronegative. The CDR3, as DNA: TGTGCCAGCAGTGATTGGGGGGAGCGCGAGCAGTACTTC. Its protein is CASSDWGEREQYF.